The rows below give T cell receptor beta chains drawn from one sample of a study of control samples from healthy donors and cancer patients. Method: immunoSEQ multiplex PCR; TCRdb's copy keeps in-frame clones and lacks some. In the table there are about 230,000 clones, more than 65% of which are singletons. Sequencing used PBMCs. The origin of the receptors is a woman aged 60 to 75 with lung cancer. Each CDR3 is given with its conserved first and last residue. D genes are given only for firm matches. Some rows have no size entry. The others give once, few or many, or a class for an expanded clone.

d_gene: .; v_gene: TRBV6-6; j_gene: TRBJ1-1; abundance: .; CDR3nt: TGTGCCAGCAGTTCGCCGCGTGAGACTGAAGCTTTCTTT; CDR3aa: CASSSPRETEAFF
d_gene: TRBD2; v_gene: TRBV18; j_gene: TRBJ2-1; abundance: .; CDR3nt: TGTGCCAGCTCTCCCGGACTAGCGGACAATGAGCAGTTCTTC; CDR3aa: CASSPGLADNEQFF
d_gene: .; v_gene: TRBV5-5; j_gene: TRBJ1-1; abundance: .; CDR3nt: TGTGCCAGCAGCTTCGTGGGGAACACTGAAGCTTTCTTT; CDR3aa: CASSFVGNTEAFF
d_gene: .; v_gene: TRBV5-4; j_gene: TRBJ2-7; abundance: few; CDR3nt: TGTGCCAGCAGCCCGGACCCCCAGATATGGCCGAAAGAGCAGTACTTC; CDR3aa: CASSPDPQIWPKEQYF
d_gene: .; v_gene: TRBV14; j_gene: TRBJ1-1; abundance: once; CDR3nt: TGTGCCAGCAGCCGGAGTAATTGGCAAACGGGGGCTTTCTTT; CDR3aa: CASSRSNWQTGAFF
d_gene: TRBD2; v_gene: TRBV18; j_gene: TRBJ2-7; abundance: .; CDR3nt: TGTGCCAGCTCCTTCGGGACTAGCGGTACCTACGAGCAGTACTTC; CDR3aa: CASSFGTSGTYEQYF
d_gene: .; v_gene: TRBV30; j_gene: TRBJ2-7; abundance: .; CDR3nt: TGTGCCTGGAGTGTCGGCCAGGCCTACGAGCAGTACTTC; CDR3aa: CAWSVGQAYEQYF
d_gene: TRBD2; v_gene: TRBV11-2; j_gene: TRBJ2-5; abundance: .; CDR3nt: TGTGCCAGCAGCCTGGGACTAGCGGCAGGAGAGACCCAGTACTTC; CDR3aa: CASSLGLAAGETQYF
d_gene: .; v_gene: TRBV4-1; j_gene: TRBJ2-1; abundance: few; CDR3nt: TGCGCCAGCAGCCCAGGAGGGCTCCGAGGCAATGAGCAGTTCTTC; CDR3aa: CASSPGGLRGNEQFF
d_gene: .; v_gene: TRBV27; j_gene: TRBJ2-1; abundance: once; CDR3nt: TGTGCCAGCAGTTTAACCCATGGGAGGGGAGGGGGCCTTGAGCAGTTCTTC; CDR3aa: CASSLTHGRGGGLEQFF